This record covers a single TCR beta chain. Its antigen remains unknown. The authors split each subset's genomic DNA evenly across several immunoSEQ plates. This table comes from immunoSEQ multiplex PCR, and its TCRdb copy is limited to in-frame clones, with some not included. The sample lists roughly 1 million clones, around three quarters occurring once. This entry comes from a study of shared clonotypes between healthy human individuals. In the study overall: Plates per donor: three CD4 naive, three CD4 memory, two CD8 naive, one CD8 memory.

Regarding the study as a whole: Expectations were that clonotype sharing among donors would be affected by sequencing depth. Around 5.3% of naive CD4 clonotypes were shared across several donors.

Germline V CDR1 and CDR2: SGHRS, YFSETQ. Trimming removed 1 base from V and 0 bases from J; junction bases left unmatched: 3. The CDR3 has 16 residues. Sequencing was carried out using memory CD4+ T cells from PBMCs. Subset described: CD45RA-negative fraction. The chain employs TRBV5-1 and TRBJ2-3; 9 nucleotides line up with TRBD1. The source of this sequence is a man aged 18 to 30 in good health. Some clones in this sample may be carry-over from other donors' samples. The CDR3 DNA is TGCGCCAGCAGCTTGACGACAGGGGGTAGCACAGATACGCAGTATTTT. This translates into CASSLTTGGSTDTQYF.